This TCR beta chain appears in the sequencing data of a study of blood T cell repertoires in COVID-19. As for the study in general: Acute and convalescent COVID-19 specimens originated in the United States, Italy and Spain. T cells, B-cell-depleted T cells, or PBMCs provided the cDNA or gDNA that served as material.

Original methodology: Estimates of nucleated cell counts were drawn from the amplification of reference gene primers. Measured with immunoSEQ multiplex PCR; TCRdb has only the in-frame clones, and not every one. V, J and clone size were drawn from that table, and D and trimming were deduced from the DNA. This sample yields about 260,000 clones, of which over 70% are seen a single time; 1.5% belongs to the top ten. This CDR3 spans 20 amino acids. Germline CDR1 and CDR2: LGHNT and FRNRAP. The V segment lost 5 bases and the J segment 5 bases; nucleotides outside the gene matches: 23. This rearrangement joins TRBV12-5 to TRBJ2-5; 10 nucleotides line up with TRBD2. The sequence was collected from a woman in her 40s who had recovered from COVID-19. The sequenced sample consisted of peripheral blood. The DNA for the CDR3 is TGTGCTAGTGGTCGGCGGGTCAGCGGGGGGGCCGGAATGGTCCAGGAGACCCAGTACTTC. Protein sequence: CASGRRVSGGAGMVQETQYF.